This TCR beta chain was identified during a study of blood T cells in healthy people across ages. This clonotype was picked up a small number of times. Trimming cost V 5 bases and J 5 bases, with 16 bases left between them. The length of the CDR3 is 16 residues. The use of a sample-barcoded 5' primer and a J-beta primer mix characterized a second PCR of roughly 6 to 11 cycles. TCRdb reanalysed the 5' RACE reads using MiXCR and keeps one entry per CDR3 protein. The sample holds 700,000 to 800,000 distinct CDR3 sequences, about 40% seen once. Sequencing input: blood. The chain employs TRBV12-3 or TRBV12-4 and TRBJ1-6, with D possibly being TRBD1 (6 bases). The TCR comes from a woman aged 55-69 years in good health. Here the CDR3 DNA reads TGTGCCAGCAGTCCCCTCGGGGGCGCGAATAATTCACCCCTCCACTTT. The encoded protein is CASSPLGGANNSPLHF.